Described below is a single TCR beta chain sequence and its context. CDR1 and CDR2 (germline): SEHNR, FQNEAQ (reference sequence). V lost 5 bases and J lost 5; bases outside the gene matches: 5. This CDR3 comprises 14 residues. Sequencing of TCR beta covered CD8+ and CD4+ T cells obtained from blood. Negative isolation yielded the CD8+ and CD4+ T cells, while FACS enriched the TEMRA cells. Reverse transcription of about 0.5 to 1 ug RNA used random hexamers. With immunoSEQ multiplex PCR, TCR beta CDR3 was amplified across 54 Vbeta and 13 Jbeta. Each CDR3 protein gets one entry after TCRdb re-called the immunoSEQ multiplex PCR reads with MiXCR. The sample yields approximately 130,000 distinct CDR3 sequences, around 90% seen once. The sample belongs to a study of CD8 T cells in Susac syndrome.

This chain links TRBV7-9 with TRBJ1-2; 10 positions match TRBD1. This sequence originates from a human donor with multiple sclerosis. Material: CD8+ T cells from PBMCs. As DNA, the CDR3 is TGTGCCAGCAGCCCCGTGGGACAGGGGTATGGCTACACCTTC. Protein product: CASSPVGQGYGYTF.